This T cell receptor (beta chain) was sequenced during a study of glioma-infiltrating T cells. This clonotype has only a few counts. Using RNA template, CDR3s of TCR alpha and beta were amplified with iRepertoire arm-PCR. In TCRdb, the multiplex PCR reads were re-called with MiXCR into one record per CDR3 protein. The repertoire has some 190,000 distinct CDR3 sequences, more than 30% of them found once; the top ten carry 20%. J gave up 4 bases and V 4 bases, and 8 bases lay outside the gene matches. The CDR3 is made up of 14 amino acids. Per germline, CDR1 SGDLS and CDR2 YYNGEE. Specimen: glioma tissue, nonneoplastic brain tissue, or PBMCs (not recorded which). This sequence was found in a human donor with low-grade glioma or glioblastoma, undergoing nonglioma brain surgery, or in good health (not recorded which). V usage is TRBV9 and J usage is TRBJ2-7; 7 positions agree with TRBD1. The CDR3 region has the DNA TGTGCCAGCAGCCCGACAGGGAAAGGATACGAGCAGTACTTC. This translates into CASSPTGKGYEQYF.